This T cell receptor beta chain derives from a study of CD8 T cells in Susac syndrome. General study results and limits: As acknowledged by the study, its TCR sequencing and HLA analysis included a relatively small number of individuals. In Susac syndrome, the CD4+ T cell repertoires did not show clonal expansion.

After extraction with the RNeasy kit, about 0.5 to 1 ug of the RNA was reverse transcribed using random hexamers. TCRdb ran MiXCR on the immunoSEQ multiplex PCR reads and lists one entry per CDR3 protein. The sample contains about 180,000 distinct CDR3 sequences, around 94% of which appear only once. About this clonotype: Its antigen is as yet unknown.

From blood CD8+ and CD4+ T cells, the TCR beta chain was sequenced. The sample comprised CD4+ T cells from PBMCs. This receptor was identified in a human donor with Susac syndrome.

CDR3 DNA sequence: TGTGCCAGCAGTTTAGCAAGTAACTATGGCTACACCTTC. Its translation is CASSLASNYGYTF. V is TRBV12-3 or TRBV12-4 and J is TRBJ1-2, with D uncertain. V gave up 0 bases and J gave up 1 base, with 3 bases separating them. The CDR3 has 13 residues.